This TCR beta chain was captured by sequencing in a study of blood T cell repertoires in COVID-19. Study background: In each case, the material was cDNA or gDNA derived from T cells, B-cell-depleted T cells, or PBMCs.

This CDR3 has 15 amino acids. Looked up from germline, CDR1 is MNHEY and CDR2 is SMNVEV (reference sequence). V was shortened by 3 bases and J by 3 bases, with 14 bases between the two germline ends. Only a few counts were recorded for this clone. As originally analysed: Amplification with reference gene primers provided the estimates of nucleated cell counts. Sequenced by immunoSEQ multiplex PCR; TCRdb stores in-frame clones only, minus some. The V and J calls and clone size come from that table; D and trimming were worked out from the DNA. The sample lists under 80,000 clones, roughly 84% occurring once.

The V and J genes are TRBV27 and TRBJ1-2; possibly TRBD1 for D (6 bases). This TCR came from a woman in her sixties or seventies with acute or convalescent COVID-19. Sequenced: peripheral blood. CDR3 residues: CASSFTGKEDYGYTF. The CDR3 coding sequence is TGTGCCAGCAGTTTTACAGGGAAGGAGGACTATGGCTACACCTTC.